Presented here are 30 T cell receptor beta chains from one specimen sequenced in a study of T cells after yellow fever vaccination. TCRdb reprocessed the 5' RACE reads via MiXCR and lists one record per CDR3 protein. The repertoire holds about 340,000 distinct CDR3 sequences, with under 15% as singletons. The sequences come from CD4+ T cells sorted from PBMCs, collected 15 days after the yellow fever booster vaccination. All receptors come from a man between 18 and 29 years old who received the YFV17D yellow fever vaccine.

The V gene is TRBV3-1, the J gene TRBJ1-1; D is perhaps TRBD1 (6 bases). Trimming took 8 bases from V and 8 from J, leaving 12 bases between them. The CDR3 length is 11 residues. CDR1 and CDR2 from the germline V gene are LGHDT and YNNKEL (reference sequence). The CDR3 loop is CASQAGGEAFF. CDR3 nucleotide sequence: TGTGCCAGCCAGGCTGGGGGCGAAGCTTTCTTT.

The CDR3 loop is CASSPRNHPTDTQYF. The CDR3 DNA follows: TGTGCCAGCTCACCCAGAAATCACCCCACAGATACGCAGTATTTT. The genes are TRBV18 and TRBJ2-3; D call uncertain. Germline V gene lookup returns CDR1 KGHSH and CDR2 LQKENI. The CDR3 length is 15 residues. Trimming took off 3 bases at V and 2 bases at J, with 12 bases between the two ends.

This clonotype was counted only a few times. This chain links TRBV11-1 with TRBJ2-1, with D tentatively TRBD2 (6 bases). CDR1 is SGHAT and CDR2 is FQDESV in the germline V gene (reference sequence). Trimming pared 1 base from V and 8 bases from J, leaving 12 bases between. This CDR3 has 14 residues. The CDR3 sequence is CASSLVASGHEQFF. For the CDR3, the DNA is TGTGCCAGCAGCTTAGTCGCGAGCGGGCATGAGCAGTTCTTC.

This clonotype came up many times. This chain links TRBV29-1 with TRBJ2-3, with unresolved D. Looked up from germline, CDR1 is SQVTM and CDR2 is ANQGSEA. V was shortened by 4 bases and J by 0 bases, with 8 bases between the two germline ends. The CDR3 extends over 13 amino acids. The CDR3, as DNA: TGCAGCGTTGCCGGGCCTAGCACAGATACGCAGTATTTT. Protein: CSVAGPSTDTQYF.

The chain uses TRBV7-3 and TRBJ1-5; D unclear. This CDR3 comprises 16 residues. Germline V gives CDR1 SGHTA, CDR2 FQGTGA. V was pared by 5 bases and J by 0 bases, with 14 bases between. CDR3 nucleotide sequence: TGTGCCAGCAGCCGACTCGGACGGTATAGCAATCAGCCCCAGCATTTT. This codes for CASSRLGRYSNQPQHF.

This clonotype has more than one count but fewer than ten. This chain's CDR3 is CASSQDLGSNEKLFF. In DNA form, the CDR3 reads TGTGCCAGCAGCCAAGACCTCGGTTCTAATGAAAAACTGTTTTTT. The V gene is TRBV4-2, the J gene TRBJ1-4; no reliable D call. The CDR3 sequence is 15 residues long. Trimming left V 0 bases short and J 3 bases short, with 8 bases between. Germline CDR1 LGHNA, CDR2 YNFKEQ.

This chain links TRBV6-2 or TRBV6-3 with TRBJ1-5; 8 bases agree with TRBD1. CDR1 is MNHEY, CDR2 SVGEGT, per germline. The length of the CDR3 is 14 residues. The trim removed 3 bases at V and 7 bases at J, leaving 5 bases unmatched. The CDR3 loop reads CASSYGGQGQPQHF. CDR3 nucleotides: TGTGCCAGCAGTTATGGAGGACAGGGCCAGCCCCAGCATTTT.

The chain uses TRBV19 and TRBJ1-4; D not resolved. The CDR3 sequence is 14 residues long. Germline V gene sequence: CDR1 LNHDA, CDR2 SQIVND (reference sequence). Trimming cost V 6 bases and J 0 bases, with 8 bases left between them. CDR3 DNA: TGTGCCAGTAGCGGACTGGCAACTAATGAAAAACTGTTTTTT. Protein product: CASSGLATNEKLFF.

This clonotype was detected only a few times. The chain links TRBV6-5 to TRBJ2-7; D might be TRBD1 (6 bases). CDR1 MNHEY and CDR2 SVGAGI come from the germline V gene. The CDR3 is made up of 16 amino acids. The V gene lost 5 bases and the J gene lost 0 bases, with 17 bases spanning the gap. CDR3 in DNA: TGTGCCAGCAGTCTTCAACAGGGATCTGGCTCCTACGAGCAGTACTTC. Amino acids: CASSLQQGSGSYEQYF.

Ten or more counts support this clonotype. The V call is TRBV20-1, the J call TRBJ1-5; D call uncertain. Germline assignment: CDR1 DFQATT and CDR2 SNEGSKA (reference sequence). The CDR3 is made up of 13 amino acids. V lost 2 bases to trimming and J lost 0 bases, with 5 bases between them. Here the CDR3 reads CSARRDSNQPQHF. CDR3 bases: TGCAGTGCTAGACGGGATAGCAATCAGCCCCAGCATTTT.

This clonotype was counted at least ten times. This rearrangement joins TRBV10-3 to TRBJ1-2, with 7 bases identical to TRBD1. Germline CDR1 is ENHRY and CDR2 is SYGVKD. V lost 0 bases and J lost 8; bases outside the gene matches: 15. This CDR3 comprises 17 residues. The CDR3 sequence: CAISESTPSGGGKGYTF. CDR3 DNA sequence: TGTGCCATCAGTGAGTCGACCCCCAGTGGAGGGGGCAAAGGCTACACCTTC.

This clonotype occurred a few times. This sequence joins TRBV6-5 and TRBJ2-3, with D possibly being TRBD1 or TRBD2 (6 bases each). The germline gives CDR1 MNHEY, CDR2 SVGAGI. The CDR3 totals 16 residues. The V end was cut by 5 bases, the J end by 2 bases, with 17 bases between. The CDR3 sequence: CASSPVTGAPTDTQYF. The CDR3 region has the DNA TGTGCCAGCAGTCCAGTTACGGGGGCCCCCACAGATACGCAGTATTTT.

V and J are TRBV5-5 and TRBJ2-3; TRBD2 is a possible D gene (6 bases). Trimming shortened V by 3 bases and J by 4 bases, and 15 bases separated the two germline ends. The CDR3 extends over 15 amino acids. Germline values: CDR1 SGHKS, CDR2 YYEKEE (reference sequence). CDR3 protein: CASSSSHGSPDTQYF. The CDR3 DNA reads TGTGCCAGCAGCTCCTCGCACGGGAGCCCAGATACGCAGTATTTT.

This clonotype came up many times. This chain uses TRBV6-5 with TRBJ1-6; D might be TRBD1 (5 bases). The germline gives CDR1 MNHEY, CDR2 SVGAGI. Deletions cut 2 bases from V and 16 bases from J, with 18 bases between. This CDR3 region has 14 residues. This CDR3 is CASSYRGVPTGLHF. The CDR3 DNA is TGTGCCAGCAGTTACCGGGGGGTCCCAACAGGTCTCCACTTT.

This clonotype was found many times. This rearrangement joins TRBV11-2 to TRBJ1-6, with 7 bases that match TRBD1. Germline-derived CDR1 and CDR2 are SGHAT and FQNNGV. This CDR3 is 14 amino acids long. With 4 bases clipped from V and 8 bases from J, the junction kept 5 bases outside the gene matches. This CDR3 is CASSWGTVDSPLHF. CDR3 coding DNA: TGTGCCAGCAGCTGGGGGACAGTTGATTCACCCCTCCACTTT.

This clonotype turned up a few times. The chain couples TRBV4-2 to TRBJ2-1; D remains ambiguous. The CDR3 contains 17 residues. Germline CDR1 and CDR2: LGHNA and YNFKEQ. V was cut by 2 bases and J by 0 bases, with 14 bases left in between. CDR3 sequence: CASSQPPDTNSYNEQFF. The CDR3 DNA sequence: TGTGCCAGCAGCCAACCCCCCGACACAAACTCCTACAATGAGCAGTTCTTC.

In its sample, this clonotype was seen many times. The rearrangement uses TRBV4-1 and TRBJ2-3; possible D gene TRBD1, 6 bases. The V end lost 4 bases, the J end lost 2 bases, and 16 bases lay between the germline ends. This CDR3 is 16 amino acids long. Germline values: CDR1 MGHRA, CDR2 YSYEKL. Here the CDR3 reads CASSRLGAAYTDTQYF. Written as DNA, the CDR3 is TGCGCCAGCAGCCGGTTGGGGGCAGCTTACACAGATACGCAGTATTTT.

This clonotype has a handful of counts. This chain connects TRBV29-1 to TRBJ2-3; unclear D gene. The V gene's germline CDR1 is SQVTM and CDR2 ANQGSEA. The CDR3 runs to 13 residues. Trimming took off 3 bases at V and 6 bases at J, with 13 bases between the two ends. The CDR3 bases are TGCAGCGTTGAGTCGGCGCTTGCCGATACGCAGTATTTT. Translated, it gives CSVESALADTQYF.

Regarding this clonotype: A read error is possible here, since a much larger clone lies one base away. CDR3 region: CVSSIGENLREQYF. In DNA, the CDR3 is TGTGTCAGTAGTATAGGGGAAAATCTACGAGAGCAGTACTTC. V and J are TRBV19 and TRBJ2-7; D perhaps matches TRBD1 (5 bases). This CDR3 has 14 amino acids. Per germline, CDR1 LNHDA and CDR2 SQIVND (reference sequence).

This clonotype was seen a handful of times. The V and J genes are TRBV11-2 and TRBJ2-6; D call uncertain. The V end lost 2 bases, the J end lost 1 base, and 6 bases lay between the germline ends. CDR3 length: 15 residues. Germline CDR1 and CDR2: SGHAT and FQNNGV. The CDR3, as DNA: TGTGCCAGCAGCTTATATAGGTCTGGGGCCAACGTCCTGACTTTC. This sequence encodes CASSLYRSGANVLTF.

This rearrangement joins TRBV28 to TRBJ2-2; 10 bases align to TRBD2. CDR3 length: 13 residues. Unmatched junction bases numbered 6, after V lost 10 bases and J lost 7 bases. Germline V gives CDR1 MDHEN, CDR2 SYDVKM. CDR3 amino acids: CATQRGGFGELFF. The CDR3, as DNA: TGTGCCACTCAGCGGGGGGGCTTCGGGGAGCTGTTTTTT.

The rearrangement uses TRBV6-5 and TRBJ1-6, with no clear D. In germline, CDR1 is MNHEY, CDR2 SVGAGI. The CDR3 loop spans 12 amino acids. Trimming shortened V by 0 bases and J by 8 bases, and 2 bases separated the two germline ends. CDR3 DNA sequence: TGTGCCAGCAGTTACTCGGATTCACCCCTCCACTTT. Its protein is CASSYSDSPLHF.

This chain joins TRBV6-5 and TRBJ1-5; tentatively, D is TRBD1 (5 bases). The germline CDR1 and CDR2 sequences are MNHEY and SVGAGI. Trimming pared 2 bases from V and 2 bases from J, leaving 10 bases between. The CDR3 runs 15 residues. For the CDR3, the DNA is TGTGCCAGCAGTTACGGGGGGGTCGGCAATCAGCCCCAGCATTTT. Its protein product is CASSYGGVGNQPQHF.

Only a few counts were recorded for this clonotype. The rearrangement links TRBV18 to TRBJ2-7; D call uncertain. The CDR3 sequence is 14 residues long. Germline V gene sequence: CDR1 KGHSH, CDR2 LQKENI. Trimming pared 2 bases from V and 2 bases from J, leaving 10 bases between. The CDR3 spells CASSPGLAPYEQYF. In nucleotides, the CDR3 is TGTGCCAGCTCACCAGGGTTAGCCCCCTACGAGCAGTACTTC. Together with reference TRBV18 and TRBJ2-7, the CDR3 gives the full variable domain: NAGVMQNPRHLVRRRGQEARLRCSPMKGHSHVYWYRQLPEEGLKFMVYLQKENIIDESGMPKERFSAEFPKEGPSILRIQQVVRGDSAAYFCASSPGLAPYEQYFGPGTRLTVT.

A few counts support this clonotype. The chain uses TRBV24-1 and TRBJ1-5; D is undetermined. CDR3 length: 15 residues. Germline CDR1 reads KGHDR; CDR2 reads SFDVKD. The V and J ends lost 3 bases and 0 bases respectively, with 8 bases between them. In DNA, the CDR3 is TGTGCCACCAGTGATAGCGGCGGTAGCAATCAGCCCCAGCATTTT. Amino acid sequence: CATSDSGGSNQPQHF.

Details on this clonotype: The junction departs from the called germline gene at one end, perhaps through a read error. The chain uses TRBV7-3 and TRBJ2-2; D gene unclear. In germline, CDR1 is SGHTA, CDR2 FQGTGA. The CDR3 has 14 amino acids. CDR3 amino acids: CACSLGSCSGELFF. The CDR3 region has the DNA TGTGCCTGCAGCCTAGGGTCTTGCTCCGGGGAGCTGTTTTTT.

This clonotype has more than one count but fewer than ten. The genes are TRBV6-2 or TRBV6-3 and TRBJ2-7; a weak D match, TRBD1 (6 bases). V lost 4 bases to trimming and J lost 4 bases, with 8 bases between them. Germline-derived CDR1 and CDR2 are MNHEY and SVGEGT. CDR3 length equals 12 residues. The CDR3 reads CASSWTAYEQYF. The CDR3 region has the DNA TGTGCCAGCAGTTGGACAGCATACGAGCAGTACTTC.

This clonotype was counted only a few times. The chain employs TRBV4-1 and TRBJ2-1, with 8 bases identical to TRBD2. Trimming at V came to 0 bases and at J to 0 bases, leaving 4 bases not matched to a gene. Germline V CDR1 and CDR2: MGHRA, YSYEKL. The CDR3 spans 17 residues. The CDR3 loop reads CASSQDPGGSSYNEQFF. CDR3 sequence (DNA): TGCGCCAGCAGCCAAGACCCGGGGGGGAGCTCCTACAATGAGCAGTTCTTC.

Points on this clonotype: The junction differs from germline at one of its ends, possibly a read error. V and J are TRBV7-7 and TRBJ2-2, with D perhaps TRBD2 (6 bases). This CDR3 spans 14 amino acids. Germline V lookup: CDR1 SSHAT, CDR2 FNYEAQ (reference sequence). CDR3 residues: CASSPGTPGGELFF. CDR3 bases: TGTGCTAGCAGCCCCGGGACTCCCGGCGGGGAGCTGTTTTTT.

This chain links TRBV10-1 with TRBJ2-2; D is uncertain. Germline V lookup: CDR1 WNHNN, CDR2 SYGVQD (reference sequence). This CDR3 comprises 13 residues. Between the trimmed V and J ends, which lost 3 bases and 8 bases, there was a span of 10 bases. CDR3 amino acids: CASSERWDGELFF. The CDR3 DNA reads as TGCGCCAGCAGTGAACGGTGGGATGGGGAGCTGTTTTTT.